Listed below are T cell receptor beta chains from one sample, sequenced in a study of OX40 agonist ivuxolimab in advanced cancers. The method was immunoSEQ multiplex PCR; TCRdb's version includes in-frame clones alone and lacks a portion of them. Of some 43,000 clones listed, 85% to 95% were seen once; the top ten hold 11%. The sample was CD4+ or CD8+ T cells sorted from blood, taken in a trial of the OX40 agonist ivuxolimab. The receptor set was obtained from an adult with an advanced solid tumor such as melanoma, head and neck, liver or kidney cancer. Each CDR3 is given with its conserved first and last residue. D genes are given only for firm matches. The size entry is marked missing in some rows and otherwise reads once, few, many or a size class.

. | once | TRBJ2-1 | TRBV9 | CASSVDGTINEQFF | TGTGCCAGCAGCGTAGACGGGACCATCAATGAGCAGTTCTTC
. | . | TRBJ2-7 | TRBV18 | CASSPDSEYEQYF | TGTGCCAGCTCACCCGACAGCGAATACGAGCAGTACTTC
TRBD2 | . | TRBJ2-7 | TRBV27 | CASRLAGGVEQYF | TGTGCCAGCAGACTAGCGGGAGGGGTTGAGCAGTACTTC
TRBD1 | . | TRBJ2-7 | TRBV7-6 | CASRPAAGGDRAYEQYF | TGTGCCAGCAGACCCGCGGCTGGTGGGGACAGGGCCTACGAGCAGTACTTC
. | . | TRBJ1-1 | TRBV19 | CASSTWTATEAFF | TGTGCCAGTAGTACCTGGACGGCTACTGAAGCTTTCTTT
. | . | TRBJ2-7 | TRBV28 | CATSVGNEQYF | TGTGCCACCTCGGTTGGCAACGAGCAGTACTTC
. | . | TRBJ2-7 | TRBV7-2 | CASSYSSYEQYF | TGTGCCAGCAGCTACAGCTCCTACGAGCAGTACTTC
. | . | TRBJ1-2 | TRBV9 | CASKKGREANYGYTF | TGTGCCTCCAAGAAGGGCCGAGAAGCTAACTATGGCTACACCTTC
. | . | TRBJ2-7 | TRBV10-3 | CAISLAGSYEQYF | TGTGCCATCAGCCTAGCAGGCTCCTACGAGCAGTACTTC
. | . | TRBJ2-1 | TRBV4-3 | CASSQVIGRDDEQFF | TGCGCCAGCAGCCAAGTGATCGGGCGGGATGATGAGCAGTTCTTC
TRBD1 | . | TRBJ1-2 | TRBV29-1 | CSVEAGTGDTYGYTF | TGCAGCGTTGAAGCGGGGACAGGTGATACCTATGGCTACACCTTC
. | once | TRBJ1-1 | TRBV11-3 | CASSLGHRLNTEAFF | TGTGCCAGCAGCTTAGGGCACAGGCTGAACACTGAAGCTTTCTTT
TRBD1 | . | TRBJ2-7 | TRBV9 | CASSVDGTAYEQYF | TGTGCCAGCAGCGTAGACGGGACAGCCTACGAGCAGTACTTC
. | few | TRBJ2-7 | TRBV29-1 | CSVVGTDRYEQYF | TGCAGCGTTGTAGGGACGGACCGCTACGAGCAGTACTTC
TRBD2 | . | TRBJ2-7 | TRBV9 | CASSVGGRANEQYF | TGTGCCAGCAGCGTAGGCGGGAGGGCCAACGAGCAGTACTTC
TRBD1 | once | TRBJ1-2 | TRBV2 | CAGSGGEGYTF | TGTGCCGGATCAGGGGGGGAAGGCTACACCTTC